These 3 T cell receptor beta chains came from one sample sequenced in a study of cytomegalovirus exposure and HLA in healthy donors. 13 Jbeta primers and 60 Vbeta primers were used for the PCR. Clones were read by immunoSEQ multiplex PCR, and TCRdb kept only the in-frame ones, dropping some. Found here are approximately 160,000 clones, 68% of them singletons; the top ten hold 2.8%. The sequencing input was PBMCs. The source is a woman in her thirties or forties in good health and CMV-seropositive.

This chain uses TRBV5-1 with TRBJ2-2, with 12 bases aligning to TRBD2. CDR1 and CDR2 from the germline V gene are SGHRS and YFSETQ. With V trimmed by 0 bases and J by 6 bases, 0 bases remained unmatched. There are 15 residues in the CDR3. The CDR3 loop reads CASSLGTSGAGELFF. CDR3 bases: TGCGCCAGCAGCTTGGGGACTAGCGGGGCCGGGGAGCTGTTTTTT.

The chain links TRBV7-9 to TRBJ2-1; TRBD2 is a possible D gene (6 bases). With 5 bases removed from V and 2 bases from J, the gap between germline ends came to 13 bases. Germline V gene data show CDR1 as SEHNR and CDR2 as FQNEAQ (reference sequence). The CDR3 contains 15 residues. The CDR3 DNA is TGTGCCAGCAGCCCCACTGGCGGGGCCTACAATGAGCAGTTCTTC. Its protein is CASSPTGGAYNEQFF.

This clone was counted between two and nine times. Mismatch with germline at one junction end may stem from a read error. The chain has TRBV5-4 and TRBJ1-2; D gene ambiguous. The CDR3 is 13 amino acids. Germline V CDR1 and CDR2: SGHNT, YYREEE (reference sequence). CDR3 loop: CASSSGGTYGYPF. CDR3 nucleotides: TGTGCCAGCAGCTCCGGAGGTACCTATGGCTACCCCTTC.